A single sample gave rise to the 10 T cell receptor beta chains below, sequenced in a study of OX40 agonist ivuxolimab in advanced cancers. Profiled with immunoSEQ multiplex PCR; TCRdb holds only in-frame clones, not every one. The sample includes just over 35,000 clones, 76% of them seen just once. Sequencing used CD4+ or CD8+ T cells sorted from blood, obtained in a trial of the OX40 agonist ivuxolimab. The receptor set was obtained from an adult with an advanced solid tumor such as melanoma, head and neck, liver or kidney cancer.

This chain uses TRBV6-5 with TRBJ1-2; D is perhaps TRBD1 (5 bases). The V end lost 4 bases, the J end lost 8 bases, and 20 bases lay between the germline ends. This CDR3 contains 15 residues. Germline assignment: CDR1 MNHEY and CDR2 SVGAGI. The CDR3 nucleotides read TGTGCCAGCAGTTCCCTCGGGCAGGGCCCTCGGGGCTACACCTTC. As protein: CASSSLGQGPRGYTF.

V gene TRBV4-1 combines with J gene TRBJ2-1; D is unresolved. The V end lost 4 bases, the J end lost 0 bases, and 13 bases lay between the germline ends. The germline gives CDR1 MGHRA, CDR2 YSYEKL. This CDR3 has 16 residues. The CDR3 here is CASSRATRSSYNEQFF. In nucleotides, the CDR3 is TGCGCCAGCAGCCGCGCGACACGAAGCTCCTACAATGAGCAGTTCTTC.

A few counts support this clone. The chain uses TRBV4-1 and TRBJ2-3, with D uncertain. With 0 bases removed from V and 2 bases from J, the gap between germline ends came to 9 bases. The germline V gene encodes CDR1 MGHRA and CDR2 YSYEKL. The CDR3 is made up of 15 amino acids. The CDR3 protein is CASSQDSHPTDTQYF. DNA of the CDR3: TGCGCCAGCAGCCAAGACAGCCACCCCACAGATACGCAGTATTTT.

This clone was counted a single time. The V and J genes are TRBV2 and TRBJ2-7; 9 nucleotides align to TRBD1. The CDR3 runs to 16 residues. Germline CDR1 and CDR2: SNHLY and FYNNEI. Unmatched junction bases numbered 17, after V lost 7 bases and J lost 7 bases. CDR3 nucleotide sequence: TGTGCCAGCAATGACCCGGGACAGGGTAGCGCACAAGAGCAGTACGTC. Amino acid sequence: CASNDPGQGSAQEQYV.

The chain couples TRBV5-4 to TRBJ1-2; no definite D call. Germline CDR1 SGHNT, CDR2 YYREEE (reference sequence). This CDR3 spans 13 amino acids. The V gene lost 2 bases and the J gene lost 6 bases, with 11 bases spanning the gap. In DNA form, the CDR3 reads TGTGCCAGCAGCTTAGAGCCCCTTGATGGCTACACCTTC. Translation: CASSLEPLDGYTF. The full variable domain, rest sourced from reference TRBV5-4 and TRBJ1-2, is ETGVTQSPTHLIKTRGQQVTLRCSSQSGHNTVSWYQQALGQGPQFIFQYYREEENGRGNFPPRFSGLQFPNYSSELNVNALELDDSALYLCASSLEPLDGYTFGSGTRLTVV.

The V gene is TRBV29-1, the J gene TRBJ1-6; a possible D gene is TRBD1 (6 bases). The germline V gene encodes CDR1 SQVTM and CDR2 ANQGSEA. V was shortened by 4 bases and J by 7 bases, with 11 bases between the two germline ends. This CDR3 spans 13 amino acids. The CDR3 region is CSVGGQLNSPLHF. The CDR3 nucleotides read TGCAGCGTTGGAGGACAGTTGAATTCACCCCTCCACTTT.

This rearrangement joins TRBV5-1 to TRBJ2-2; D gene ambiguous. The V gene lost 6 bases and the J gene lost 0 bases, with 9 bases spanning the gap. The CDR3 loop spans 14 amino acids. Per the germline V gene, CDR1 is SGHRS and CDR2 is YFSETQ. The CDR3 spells CASTTDANTGELFF. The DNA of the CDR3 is TGCGCCAGCACTACAGATGCGAACACCGGGGAGCTGTTTTTT.

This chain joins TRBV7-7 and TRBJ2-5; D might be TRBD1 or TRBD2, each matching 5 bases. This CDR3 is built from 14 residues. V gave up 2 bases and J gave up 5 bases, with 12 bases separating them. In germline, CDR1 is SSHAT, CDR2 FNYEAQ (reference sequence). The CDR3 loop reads CASSLRTRGETQYF. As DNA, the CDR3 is TGTGCCAGCAGCTTAAGGACAAGAGGGGAGACCCAGTACTTC.

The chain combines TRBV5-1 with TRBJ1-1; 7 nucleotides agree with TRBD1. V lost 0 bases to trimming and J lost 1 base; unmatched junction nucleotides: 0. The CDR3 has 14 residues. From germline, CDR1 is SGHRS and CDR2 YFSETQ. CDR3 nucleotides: TGCGCCAGCAGCTTGGGGACAGGGAACACTGAAGCTTTCTTT. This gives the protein CASSLGTGNTEAFF.

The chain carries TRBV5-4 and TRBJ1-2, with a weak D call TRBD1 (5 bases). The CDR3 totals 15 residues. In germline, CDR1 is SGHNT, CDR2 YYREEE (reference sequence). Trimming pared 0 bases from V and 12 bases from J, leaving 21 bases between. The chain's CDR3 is CASSLDTGPFLGDTF. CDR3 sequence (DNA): TGTGCCAGCAGCTTGGATACAGGTCCTTTCCTTGGGGACACCTTC.